This TCR beta chain was sequenced for a study of response to subunit inactivated influenza vaccine. Germline V lookup: CDR1 SGHAT, CDR2 FQDESV (reference sequence). The CDR3 totals 16 residues. Germline trimming cut 5 bases from V and 7 bases from J; bases unmatched to any gene: 11. TCRdb processed the RT-PCR reads anew with MiXCR; each CDR3 protein has one entry. The sample lists fewer than 600,000 distinct CDR3 sequences; around 7.7% were seen once. This chain uses TRBV11-1 with TRBJ2-2, with TRBD2 matching over 9 bases. The specimen comprised PBMCs from blood, sampled less than 25 months after vaccination. The receptor was isolated from a man aged 45 to 70 who received an inactivated influenza vaccine. The CDR3 DNA sequence: TGTGCCAGCAGCCACCTACGGCTAGCGGGAAGCGGGGAGCTGTTTTTT. This gives the protein CASSHLRLAGSGELFF.